The 16 T cell receptor beta chains below all came from one sample that was sequenced in a study of blood T cell repertoires in COVID-19. Sequencing used immunoSEQ multiplex PCR; TCRdb keeps in-frame clones, though not all of them. The sample has about 47,000 clones; roughly 88% are singletons. The specimen was peripheral blood. These receptors all stem from a man aged 45-60 years with active COVID-19.

This clone was detected only a few times. The genes are TRBV19 and TRBJ1-1, with D tentatively TRBD1 (6 bases). This CDR3 spans 12 amino acids. Trimming stripped 6 bases from V and 11 bases from J, with 16 bases between. Germline V gene lookup returns CDR1 LNHDA and CDR2 SQIVND (reference sequence). The CDR3 DNA is TGTGCCAGTAGACAGGGAGGGGTTGAGGCTTTCTTT. Translated, it gives CASRQGGVEAFF.

This chain links TRBV14 with TRBJ2-1, with 7 positions matching TRBD1. Germline lookup yields CDR1 SGHDN and CDR2 FVKESK. The ends lost 1 base at V and 4 bases at J; junction bases unmatched: 13. This CDR3 is built from 18 residues. The CDR3 protein is CASSQGKVGTERYNEQFF. CDR3 coding DNA: TGTGCCAGCAGCCAAGGAAAGGTAGGGACAGAGAGATACAATGAGCAGTTCTTC.

This chain connects TRBV19 to TRBJ1-2, with a tentative D call TRBD1 (6 bases). Between the trimmed V and J ends, which lost 5 bases and 0 bases, there was a span of 10 bases. The CDR3 extends over 14 amino acids. From germline, CDR1 is LNHDA and CDR2 SQIVND (reference sequence). CDR3 coding DNA: TGTGCCAGTAGTCGCCGACAGGCTAACTATGGCTACACCTTC. Residues: CASSRRQANYGYTF.

CDR3 nucleotide sequence: TGTGCCAGCAGCTTGAATGGCGCCAGGGATCAGCCCCAGCATTTT. As protein: CASSLNGARDQPQHF. The chain has TRBV5-6 and TRBJ1-5, with TRBD1 as a possible D gene (5 bases). The CDR3 extends over 15 amino acids. The V and J ends lost 1 base and 5 bases respectively, with 13 bases between them. Per germline, CDR1 SGHDT and CDR2 YYEEEE.

The genes are TRBV6-5 and TRBJ2-5, with D possibly being TRBD2 (6 bases). The germline V and J ends were trimmed by 8 bases and 7 bases, with 23 bases remaining between them. The CDR3 is 15 amino acids. CDR1 is MNHEY, CDR2 SVGAGI, per germline. CDR3 loop: CASAGGGAGSVTQYF. CDR3 nucleotide sequence: TGTGCCAGCGCAGGCGGCGGGGCGGGATCAGTGACCCAGTACTTC.

This chain connects TRBV7-8 to TRBJ2-1; weak D call: TRBD2 (6 bases). The CDR3 has 17 amino acids. The V end was cut by 1 base, the J end by 2 bases, with 15 bases between. The germline V gene encodes CDR1 SGHVS and CDR2 FQNEAQ. The CDR3 sequence is CASSLGPTSPAYNEQFF. The CDR3 DNA is TGTGCCAGCAGCTTAGGGCCAACTAGCCCCGCCTACAATGAGCAGTTCTTC.

The J gene is TRBJ2-1, the V gene TRBV28, with D possibly TRBD1 on 6 matching bases. V shed 7 bases and J shed 16 bases, with 26 bases lying between them. The CDR3 spans 14 residues. Per the germline V gene, CDR1 is MDHEN and CDR2 is SYDVKM. CDR3 DNA: TGTGCCAGCAAGACCCCCGGGACACCACTCACATCTTTCTTC. Protein product: CASKTPGTPLTSFF. The whole variable domain, filled in from reference TRBV28 and TRBJ2-1, reads DVKVTQSSRYLVKRTGEKVFLECVQDMDHENMFWYRQDPGLGLRLIYFSYDVKMKEKGDIPEGYSVSREKKERFSLILESASTNQTSMYLCASKTPGTPLTSFFGPGTRLTVL.

The CDR3 protein is CASSPGNVNEQYF. The CDR3 nucleotides are TGTGCCAGCAGCCCAGGGAATGTAAACGAGCAGTACTTC. The chain joins TRBV14 to TRBJ2-7, with D perhaps TRBD1 (5 bases). CDR3 length: 13 amino acids. Germline CDR1 reads SGHDN; CDR2 reads FVKESK. Trimming pared 4 bases from V and 5 bases from J, leaving 12 bases between.

This clone was observed a single time. The J gene is TRBJ1-2, the V gene TRBV5-1; the D gene is possibly TRBD1 (6 bases). CDR3 length: 13 residues. The V gene lost 2 bases and the J gene lost 2 bases, with 7 bases spanning the gap. The germline V gene encodes CDR1 SGHRS and CDR2 YFSETQ. This CDR3 is CASSLGGNYGYTF. The CDR3 nucleotides read TGCGCCAGCAGCTTAGGGGGAAACTATGGCTACACCTTC. Combining the CDR3 with reference TRBV5-1 and TRBJ1-2 gives the whole variable domain KAGVTQTPRYLIKTRGQQVTLSCSPISGHRSVSWYQQTPGQGLQFLFEYFSETQRNKGNFPGRFSGRQFSNSRSEMNVSTLELGDSALYLCASSLGGNYGYTFGSGTRLTVV.

The chain joins TRBV7-9 to TRBJ2-3; 9 positions match TRBD1. Unmatched junction bases numbered 8, after V lost 5 bases and J lost 2 bases. The CDR3 is 16 residues long. CDR1 SEHNR and CDR2 FQNEAQ come from the germline V gene (reference sequence). As DNA, the CDR3 is TGTGCCAGCAGCGGCCCGGGACAGGGTTCCACAGATACGCAGTATTTT. Protein sequence: CASSGPGQGSTDTQYF.

The genes are TRBV5-1 and TRBJ2-2; D gene uncertain. V dropped 1 base and J dropped 0 bases, with 10 bases sitting between them. Germline assignment: CDR1 SGHRS and CDR2 YFSETQ. This CDR3 region has 16 residues. As DNA, the CDR3 is TGCGCCAGCAGCTTGAGTACAGCCTCGAACACCGGGGAGCTGTTTTTT. It encodes CASSLSTASNTGELFF.

J is TRBJ2-7 and V is TRBV6-2 or TRBV6-3, with TRBD1 matching over 10 bases. This CDR3 comprises 15 residues. Germline CDR1 and CDR2: MNHEY and SVGEGT. V gave up 5 bases and J gave up 1 base; unmatched junction bases: 5. Written as DNA, the CDR3 is TGTGCCAGCAGTAACCCGGGACAGGGGTCCTACGAGCAGTACTTC. It specifies CASSNPGQGSYEQYF.

The V call is TRBV7-9, the J call TRBJ2-3; 7 bases agree with TRBD2. The CDR3 is 16 residues long. V lost 5 bases and J lost 7; bases outside the gene matches: 15. Germline lookup yields CDR1 SEHNR and CDR2 FQNEAQ (reference sequence). CDR3 sequence reads: CASSPQLAESPNTQYF. The CDR3 DNA follows: TGTGCCAGCAGCCCACAGCTAGCGGAGTCCCCAAATACGCAGTATTTT.

In its sample, this clone was seen once. The J gene is TRBJ1-3, the V gene TRBV4-3; tentatively, D is TRBD1 (5 bases). Trimming cost V 0 bases and J 0 bases, with 24 bases left between them. The CDR3 extends over 21 amino acids. The germline V gene has CDR1 LGHNA and CDR2 YSLEER. CDR3 sequence (DNA): TGCGCCAGCAGCCAAGATCTTGGCGGGGAGGGGCACTTATTCTCTGGAAACACCATATATTTT. Protein sequence: CASSQDLGGEGHLFSGNTIYF.

As DNA, the CDR3 is TGTGCCAGCAGCTTAGCCATTGAGACCCAGTACTTC. The encoded protein is CASSLAIETQYF. The chain couples TRBV7-2 to TRBJ2-5; D gene uncertain. CDR3 size: 12 residues. Trimming pared 0 bases from V and 5 bases from J, leaving 4 bases between. The germline CDR1 and CDR2 sequences are SGHTA and FQGNSA.

In DNA form, the CDR3 reads TGTGCCAGTAGGGGGACAGGGGCAGAGACCCAGTACTTC. Translating gives CASRGTGAETQYF. The rearrangement links TRBV19 to TRBJ2-5; TRBD1 aligns across 10 bases. Germline assignment: CDR1 LNHDA and CDR2 SQIVND (reference sequence). CDR3 size: 13 residues. Trimming at V came to 6 bases and at J to 4 bases, leaving 2 bases not matched to a gene. The full variable domain, rest sourced from reference TRBV19 and TRBJ2-5, is DGGITQSPKYLFRKEGQNVTLSCEQNLNHDAMYWYRQDPGQGLRLIYYSQIVNDFQKGDIAEGYSVSREKKESFPLTVTSAQKNPTAFYLCASRGTGAETQYFGPGTRLLVL.